Listed here is a single T cell receptor (beta chain). This record belongs to a study of blood T cell repertoires in COVID-19. Trimming cost V 6 bases and J 5 bases, with 7 bases left between them. The CDR3 runs to 12 residues. Germline-derived CDR1 and CDR2 are MDHEN and SYDVKM. TCRdb keeps only in-frame clones here, not all; method: immunoSEQ multiplex PCR. In the table there are over 250,000 clones, about 81% of which are singletons. The receptor was isolated from a man younger than 40 with acute COVID-19. The V gene is TRBV28, the J gene TRBJ2-2, with D uncertain. The sequenced sample was PBMCs or T cells enriched from blood (not recorded which). The CDR3 loop is CASSVLTGELFF. CDR3 sequence (DNA): TGTGCCAGCAGCGTTTTAACCGGGGAGCTGTTTTTT.